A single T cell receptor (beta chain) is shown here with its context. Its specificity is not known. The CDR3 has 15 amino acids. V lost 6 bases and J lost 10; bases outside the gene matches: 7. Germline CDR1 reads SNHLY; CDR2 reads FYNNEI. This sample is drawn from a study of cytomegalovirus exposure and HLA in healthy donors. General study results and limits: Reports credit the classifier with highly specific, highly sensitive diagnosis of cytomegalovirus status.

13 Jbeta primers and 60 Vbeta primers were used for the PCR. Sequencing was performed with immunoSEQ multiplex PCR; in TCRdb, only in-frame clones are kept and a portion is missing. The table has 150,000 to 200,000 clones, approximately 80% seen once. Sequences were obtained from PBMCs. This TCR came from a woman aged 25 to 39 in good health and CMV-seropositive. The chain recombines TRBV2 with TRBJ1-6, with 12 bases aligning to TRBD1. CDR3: CASSGDRGRKSPLHF. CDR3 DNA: TGTGCCAGCAGCGGGGACAGGGGGCGAAAATCACCCCTCCACTTT.